This T cell receptor beta chain was sequenced during a study of T cell repertoires in ileal Crohn's disease. In the study overall: 35% were active smokers at surgery; median disease duration was roughly 7.9 years. Operated complications were stricturing disease (61%) and penetrating disease (about 39%). General observations from the study: Clonality above 26.8% at surgery always came with endoscopic recurrence.

Assay used: immunoSEQ multiplex PCR; TCRdb lists only in-frame clones, some missing. The sample has 7,000 to 8,500 clones, 75% to 85% seen once. Concerning this clone itself: Its antigen remains unidentified.

Looked up from germline, CDR1 is SGDLS and CDR2 is YYNGEE. The CDR3 runs to 15 residues. The ends lost 4 bases at V and 8 bases at J; junction bases unmatched: 9. The chain carries TRBV9 and TRBJ1-2; 12 positions agree with TRBD1. This sequence originates from an adult with Crohn's disease. The specimen sequenced was ileal tissue. The CDR3 here is CASSPGGTGGEGYTF. In DNA, the CDR3 is TGTGCCAGCAGCCCAGGGGGGACAGGGGGCGAAGGCTACACCTTC. Full variable domain (rest looked up from reference TRBV9 and TRBJ1-2): DSGVTQTPKHLITATGQRVTLRCSPRSGDLSVYWYQQSLDQGLQFLIQYYNGEERAKGNILERFSAQQFPDLHSELNLSSLELGDSALYFCASSPGGTGGEGYTFGSGTRLTVV.